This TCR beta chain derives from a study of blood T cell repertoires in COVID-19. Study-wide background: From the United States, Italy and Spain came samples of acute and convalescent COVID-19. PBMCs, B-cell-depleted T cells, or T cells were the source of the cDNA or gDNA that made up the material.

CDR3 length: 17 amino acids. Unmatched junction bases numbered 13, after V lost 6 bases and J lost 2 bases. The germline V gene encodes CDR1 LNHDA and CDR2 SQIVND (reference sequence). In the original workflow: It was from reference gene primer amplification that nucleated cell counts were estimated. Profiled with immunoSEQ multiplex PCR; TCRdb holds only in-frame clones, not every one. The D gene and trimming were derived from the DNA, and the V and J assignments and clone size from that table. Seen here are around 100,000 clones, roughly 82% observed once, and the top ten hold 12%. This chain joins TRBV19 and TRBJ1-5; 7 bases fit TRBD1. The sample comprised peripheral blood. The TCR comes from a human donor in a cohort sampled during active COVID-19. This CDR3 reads CASRPSRDSPRNQPQHF. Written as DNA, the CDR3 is TGTGCCAGTAGACCCTCCCGGGACAGCCCGCGCAATCAGCCCCAGCATTTT.